This T cell receptor beta chain came from a study of T cell responses to AZD1222 COVID-19 vaccine. Study-level points and caveats: The donors showed a predominance of white British ancestry and of females, with possible underestimation of clonal diversity. With dominance at 160-218 and 743-854, vaccine-associated CD4 TCRs spanned spike. Repertoire collection took place solely once the T cell response had peaked.

About this clone: Its antigen is unidentified.

Data came from immunoSEQ multiplex PCR; TCRdb stores just in-frame clones and leaves some out. The profile shows fewer than 110,000 clones, around nine tenths of them singletons. This TCR came from an adult in good health. The specimen comprised peripheral blood, sampled on day 0 of AZD1222 vaccination.

The CDR3 DNA follows: TGTGCCAGCTCACCAGTCTGGGGTTCGAACACCGGGGAGCTGTTTTTT. Amino acids: CASSPVWGSNTGELFF. The V gene is TRBV18, the J gene TRBJ2-2; D remains ambiguous. Germline V CDR1 and CDR2: KGHSH, LQKENI. This CDR3 contains 16 residues. V lost 2 bases and J 0 bases, leaving 10 bases between the germline ends.